The T cell receptor (beta chain) under discussion was sequenced for a study of CD8 T cells in ankylosing spondylitis. This CDR3 region has 12 residues. Germline CDR1 reads MNHEY; CDR2 reads SMNVEV (reference sequence). Deletions cut 10 bases from V and 3 bases from J, with 9 bases between. TCRdb re-called the 5' RACE reads with MiXCR, one entry per CDR3 protein. The repertoire holds 100,000 or so distinct CDR3 sequences, with more than 8.5% as singletons. Study observations and caveats: Seemingly distinctive of ankylosing spondylitis blood was a TCR beta motif formed by eight highly homologous variants. From matched ankylosing spondylitis synovial fluid, disease-linked clones were reportedly recovered at significantly enriched levels.

Regarding this clonotype: The antigen is not known.

The sequence derives from a male donor with ankylosing spondylitis. Input material: blood, either unsorted or a sorted T cell fraction (not recorded which). The chain employs TRBV27 and TRBJ2-2; D may be TRBD1 (5 bases). The CDR3, as DNA: TGTGCCACTCGACAGTACACCGGGGAGCTGTTTTTT. It specifies CATRQYTGELFF.